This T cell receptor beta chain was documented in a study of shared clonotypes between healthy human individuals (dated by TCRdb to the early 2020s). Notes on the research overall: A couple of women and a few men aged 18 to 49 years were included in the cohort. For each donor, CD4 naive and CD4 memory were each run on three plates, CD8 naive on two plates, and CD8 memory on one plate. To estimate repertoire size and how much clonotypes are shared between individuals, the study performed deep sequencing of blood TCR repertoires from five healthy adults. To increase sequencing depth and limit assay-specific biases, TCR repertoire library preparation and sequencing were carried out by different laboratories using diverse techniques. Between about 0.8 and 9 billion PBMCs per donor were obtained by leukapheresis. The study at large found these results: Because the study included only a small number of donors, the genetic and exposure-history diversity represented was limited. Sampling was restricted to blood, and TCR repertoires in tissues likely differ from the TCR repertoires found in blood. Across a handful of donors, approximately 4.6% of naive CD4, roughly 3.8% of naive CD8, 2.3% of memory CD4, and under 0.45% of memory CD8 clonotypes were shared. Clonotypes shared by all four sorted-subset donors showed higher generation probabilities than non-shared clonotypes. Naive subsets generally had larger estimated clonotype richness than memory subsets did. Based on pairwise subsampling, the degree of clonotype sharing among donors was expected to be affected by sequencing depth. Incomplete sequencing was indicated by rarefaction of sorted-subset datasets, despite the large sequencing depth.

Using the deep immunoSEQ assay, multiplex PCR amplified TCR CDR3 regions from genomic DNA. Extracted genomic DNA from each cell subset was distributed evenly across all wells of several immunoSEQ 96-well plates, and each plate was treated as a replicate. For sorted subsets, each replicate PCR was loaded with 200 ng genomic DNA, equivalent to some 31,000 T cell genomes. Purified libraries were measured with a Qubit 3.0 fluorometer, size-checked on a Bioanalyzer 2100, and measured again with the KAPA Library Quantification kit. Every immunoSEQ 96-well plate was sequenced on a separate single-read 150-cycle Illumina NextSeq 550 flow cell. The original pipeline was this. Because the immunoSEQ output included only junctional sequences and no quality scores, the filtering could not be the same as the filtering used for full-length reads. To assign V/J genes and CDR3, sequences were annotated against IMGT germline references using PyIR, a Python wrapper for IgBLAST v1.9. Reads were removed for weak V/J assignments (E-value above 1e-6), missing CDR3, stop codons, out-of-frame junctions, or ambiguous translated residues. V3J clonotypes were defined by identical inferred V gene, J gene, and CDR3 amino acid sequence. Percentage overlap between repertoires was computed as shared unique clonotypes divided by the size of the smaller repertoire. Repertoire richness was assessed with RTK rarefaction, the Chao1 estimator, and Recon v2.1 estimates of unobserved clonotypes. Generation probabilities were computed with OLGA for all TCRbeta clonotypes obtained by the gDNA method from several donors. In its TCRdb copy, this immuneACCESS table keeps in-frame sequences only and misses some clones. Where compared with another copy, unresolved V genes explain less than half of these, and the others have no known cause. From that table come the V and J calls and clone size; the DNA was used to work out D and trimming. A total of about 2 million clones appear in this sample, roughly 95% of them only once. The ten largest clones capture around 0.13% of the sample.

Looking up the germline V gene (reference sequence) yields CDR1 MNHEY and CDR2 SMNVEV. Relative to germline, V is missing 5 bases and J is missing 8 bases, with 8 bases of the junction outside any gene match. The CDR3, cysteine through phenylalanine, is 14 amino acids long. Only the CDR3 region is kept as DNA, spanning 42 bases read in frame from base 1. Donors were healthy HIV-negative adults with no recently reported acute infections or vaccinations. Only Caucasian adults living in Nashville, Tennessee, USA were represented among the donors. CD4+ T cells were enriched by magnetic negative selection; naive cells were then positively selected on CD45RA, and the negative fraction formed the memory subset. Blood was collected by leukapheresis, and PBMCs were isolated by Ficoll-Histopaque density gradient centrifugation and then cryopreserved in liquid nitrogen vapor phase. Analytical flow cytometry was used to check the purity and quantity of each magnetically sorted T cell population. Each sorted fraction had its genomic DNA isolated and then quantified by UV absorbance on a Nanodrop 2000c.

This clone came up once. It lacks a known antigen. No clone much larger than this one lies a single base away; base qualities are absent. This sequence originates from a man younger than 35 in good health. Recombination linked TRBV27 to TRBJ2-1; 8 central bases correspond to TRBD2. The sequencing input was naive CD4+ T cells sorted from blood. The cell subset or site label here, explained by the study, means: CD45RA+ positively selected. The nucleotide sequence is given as TGTGCCAGCAGTCGAGCGGGAGAGGGGTATGAGCAGTTCTTC. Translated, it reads CASSRAGEGYEQFF.